The source of this TCR beta chain is a study of CD8+ T cells in alopecia areata. Germline V gene lookup returns CDR1 SGHKS and CDR2 YYEKEE (reference sequence). The V segment lost 4 bases and the J segment 3 bases; nucleotides outside the gene matches: 8. This CDR3 contains 16 residues. Treatment here: oral pan-JAK inhibitor, 5-10 mg twice daily. Punch biopsies of lesional scalp, plus peripheral blood, were taken from alopecia areata patients. Study results and limitations: Scalp data also include sequences from resident alphabeta T cells of normal skin. Among the top 100, expanded CD8+ clones were significantly decreased by tofacitinib, as was scalp clonality.

Following RNA extraction, reverse transcription yielded cDNA that acted as the sequencing template. Profiling relied on immunoSEQ multiplex PCR, and the TCRdb table lists in-frame clones only, not all of them. The sample holds 120,000 or so clones, under 65% seen once. Points on this clone: Antigen: not known.

This sample comprised CD4+ T cells sorted from blood, obtained at week 4, from a patient treated with tofacitinib. The chain joins TRBV5-5 to TRBJ2-5, with 11 bases matching TRBD2. The receptor's source is a human donor with alopecia areata. CDR3 DNA sequence: TGTGCCAGCAGCATTACCGGGACTAGCGGTGAAGAGACCCAGTACTTC. Its translation is CASSITGTSGEETQYF.